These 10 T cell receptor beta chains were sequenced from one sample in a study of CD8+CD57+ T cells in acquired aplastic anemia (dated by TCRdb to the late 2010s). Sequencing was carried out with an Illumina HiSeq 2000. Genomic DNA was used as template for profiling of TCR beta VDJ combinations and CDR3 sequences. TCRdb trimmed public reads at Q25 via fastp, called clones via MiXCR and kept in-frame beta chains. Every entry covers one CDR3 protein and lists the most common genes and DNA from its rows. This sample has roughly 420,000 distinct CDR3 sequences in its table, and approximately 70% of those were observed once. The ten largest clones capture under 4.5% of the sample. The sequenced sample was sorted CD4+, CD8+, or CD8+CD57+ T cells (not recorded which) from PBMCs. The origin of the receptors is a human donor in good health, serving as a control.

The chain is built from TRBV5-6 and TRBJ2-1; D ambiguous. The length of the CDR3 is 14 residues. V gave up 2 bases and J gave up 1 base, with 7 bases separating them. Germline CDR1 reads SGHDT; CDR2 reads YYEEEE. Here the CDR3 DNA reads TGTGCCAGCAGCTTAACAGCTTCCTACAATGAGCAGTTCTTC. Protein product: CASSLTASYNEQFF. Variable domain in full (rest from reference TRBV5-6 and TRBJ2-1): DAGVTQSPTHLIKTRGQQVTLRCSPKSGHDTVSWYQQALGQGPQFIFQYYEEEERQRGNFPDRFSGHQFPNYSSELNVNALLLGDSALYLCASSLTASYNEQFFGPGTRLTVL.

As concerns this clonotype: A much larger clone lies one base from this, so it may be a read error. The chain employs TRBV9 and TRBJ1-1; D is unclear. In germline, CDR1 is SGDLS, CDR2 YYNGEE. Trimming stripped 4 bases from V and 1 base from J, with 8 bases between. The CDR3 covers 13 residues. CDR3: CASSRAENTEAFF. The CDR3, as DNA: TGTGCCAGCAGCCGCGCAGAGAACACTGAAGCTTTCTTT.

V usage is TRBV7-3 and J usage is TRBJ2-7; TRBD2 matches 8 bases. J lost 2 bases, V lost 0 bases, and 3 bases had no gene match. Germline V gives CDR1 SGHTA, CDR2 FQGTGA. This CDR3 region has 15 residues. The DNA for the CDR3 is TGTGCCAGCAGCTTAACTAGCGGGGTCCCCTACGAGCAGTACTTC. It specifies CASSLTSGVPYEQYF.

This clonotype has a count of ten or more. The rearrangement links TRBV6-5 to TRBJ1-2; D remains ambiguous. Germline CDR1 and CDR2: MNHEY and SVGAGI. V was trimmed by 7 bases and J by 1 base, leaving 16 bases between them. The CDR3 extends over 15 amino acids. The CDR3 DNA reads TGTGCCAGCACCCCAGGACGGCTAATTAACTATGGCTACACCTTC. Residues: CASTPGRLINYGYTF.

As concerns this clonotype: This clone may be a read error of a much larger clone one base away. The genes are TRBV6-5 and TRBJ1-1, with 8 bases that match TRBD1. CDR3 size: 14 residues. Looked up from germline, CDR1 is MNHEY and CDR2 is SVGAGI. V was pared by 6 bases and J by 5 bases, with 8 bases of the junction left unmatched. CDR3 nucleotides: TGTGCCAGCAGGGGAACAGACAGGGGTACTGAAGCTTTCTTT. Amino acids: CASRGTDRGTEAFF.

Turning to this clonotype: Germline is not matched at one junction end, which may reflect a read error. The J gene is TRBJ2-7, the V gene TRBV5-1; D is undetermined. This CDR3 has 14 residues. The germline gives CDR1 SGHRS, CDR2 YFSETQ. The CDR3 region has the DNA TGTGCCAGCAGCTTAGCCAATATCTCCTCCGAGCAGTACTTC. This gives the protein CASSLANISSEQYF.

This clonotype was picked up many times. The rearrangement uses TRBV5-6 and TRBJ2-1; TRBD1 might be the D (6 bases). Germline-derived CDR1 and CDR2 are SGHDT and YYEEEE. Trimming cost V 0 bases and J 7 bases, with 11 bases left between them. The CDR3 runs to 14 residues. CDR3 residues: CASSLGGPPNEQFF. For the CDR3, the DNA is TGTGCCAGCAGCTTGGGGGGGCCTCCGAATGAGCAGTTCTTC.

CDR3 nucleotides: TGCAGTGCTAGAGATGGGGGGGCGCGGGAAGCTTTCTTT. This codes for CSARDGGAREAFF. The chain recombines TRBV20-1 with TRBJ1-1, with a tentative D call TRBD1 (6 bases). The CDR3 has 13 residues. Germline CDR1 reads DFQATT; CDR2 reads SNEGSKA (reference sequence). Trimming took off 0 bases at V and 8 bases at J, with 13 bases between the two ends.

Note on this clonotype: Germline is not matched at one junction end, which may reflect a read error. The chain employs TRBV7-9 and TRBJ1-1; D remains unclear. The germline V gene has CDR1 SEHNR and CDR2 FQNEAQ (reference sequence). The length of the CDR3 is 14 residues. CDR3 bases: TGTGCCAGCAGCTCTATTGGAGCGAACAATGAAGCGTTCTTT. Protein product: CASSSIGANNEAFF.

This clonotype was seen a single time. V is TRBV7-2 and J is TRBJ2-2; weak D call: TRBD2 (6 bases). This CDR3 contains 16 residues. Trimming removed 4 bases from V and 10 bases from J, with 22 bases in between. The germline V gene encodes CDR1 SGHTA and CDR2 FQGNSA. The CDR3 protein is CASSSAGRGPGEELFF. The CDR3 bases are TGTGCCAGCAGCTCAGCCGGACGGGGTCCGGGGGAGGAGCTGTTTTTT.